This is a list of T cell receptor beta chains from one sample in a study of metastatic and nonmetastatic thyroid tumors. TCRdb called clones again from the PCR reads with MiXCR. The sample carries approximately 16,000 clones, approximately 30% recorded once. Sequencing input: blood. The receptor source for this set is a female donor with papillary thyroid cancer or a benign thyroid nodule (not recorded which). Some clones in this sample may be carry-over from other donors' samples. Both conserved end residues are part of each CDR3. A D gene is named only where the DNA matches it firmly. Clone size is not always given. Where it is, it says once, few, many or a class for expanded clones.

D gene	V gene	clone size	J gene	CDR3 protein	CDR3 DNA
TRBD1	TRBV7-8	many	TRBJ2-5	CASSLGTEETQYF	TGTGCCAGCAGCCTCGGGACAGAAGAGACCCAGTACTTC
TRBD2	TRBV28	few	TRBJ2-7	CASSLMGRWTSVSYEQYF	TGTGCCAGCAGTTTAATGGGACGGTGGACTAGCGTTTCCTACGAGCAGTACTTC
-	TRBV4-1	-	TRBJ2-1	CASSQNSDNEQFF	TGCGCCAGCAGCCAGAATAGTGACAATGAGCAGTTCTTC
-	TRBV7-2	many	TRBJ1-5	CASSLGSGAGNQPQHF	TGTGCCAGCAGCTTAGGTTCCGGGGCGGGCAATCAGCCCCAGCATTTT
-	TRBV7-9	many	TRBJ2-5	CATSGRGKQETQYF	TGTGCCACCAGTGGGAGGGGGAAACAAGAGACCCAGTACTTC
-	TRBV20-1	-	TRBJ2-7	CSAYRDFYEQYF	TGCAGTGCTTACCGGGACTTCTACGAGCAGTACTTC
TRBD1	TRBV6-1	medium-sized	TRBJ1-2	CASSSFGQGSTKGYTF	TGTGCCAGCAGTTCATTTGGACAGGGAAGTACTAAGGGCTACACCTTC
-	TRBV3-1	-	TRBJ2-1	CASSPSAGRHEQFF	TGTGCCAGCAGCCCTTCGGCGGGCCGGCATGAGCAGTTCTTC
-	TRBV27	medium-sized	TRBJ2-2	CASSSAGELFF	TGTGCCAGCAGTTCGGCCGGGGAGCTGTTTTTT
-	TRBV20-1	medium-sized	TRBJ1-2	CSASGQYGYTF	TGCAGTGCTAGCGGACAATATGGCTACACCTTC
TRBD1	TRBV28	many	TRBJ2-3	CASSQGVDTQYF	TGTGCCAGCAGTCAGGGGGTAGATACGCAGTATTTT
TRBD2	TRBV11-2	medium-sized	TRBJ2-2	CASSLKGGGTGELFF	TGTGCCAGCAGCTTAAAGGGCGGGGGGACCGGGGAGCTGTTTTTT
-	TRBV11-1	-	TRBJ2-1	CASSPQGRGAYNEQFF	TGTGCCAGCAGCCCCCAGGGGAGGGGAGCCTACAATGAGCAGTTCTTC
TRBD1	TRBV7-2	-	TRBJ1-2	CASSLARTGEGGYTF	TGTGCCAGCAGCTTAGCCCGGACAGGAGAGGGTGGCTACACCTTC
TRBD2	TRBV9	many	TRBJ2-1	CASSDQLRGELGERFF	TGTGCCAGCAGCGACCAGCTGCGGGGGGAGTTGGGTGAGCGGTTCTTC
TRBD1	TRBV6-6	-	TRBJ1-1	CASSSGTERTEAFF	TGTGCCAGCAGTTCCGGGACAGAGAGGACTGAAGCTTTCTTT
-	TRBV20-1	medium-sized	TRBJ2-3	CSARDPAGSSTDTQYF	TGCAGTGCTAGAGATCCCGCGGGGTCTAGCACAGATACGCAGTATTTT
TRBD1	TRBV7-9	medium-sized	TRBJ2-7	CASSQTRGRADEQYF	TGTGCCAGCAGCCAGACCAGGGGGCGGGCTGACGAGCAGTACTTC
TRBD2	TRBV11-2	medium-sized	TRBJ2-7	CASSLGLEKAYEQYF	TGTGCCAGCAGCCTGGGACTAGAGAAGGCTTACGAGCAGTACTTC
-	TRBV20-1	-	TRBJ1-4	CSASGLHSSSLNEKLFF	TGCAGTGCTAGCGGTCTACACTCGAGTTCACTGAATGAAAAACTGTTTTTT
-	TRBV27	-	TRBJ2-1	CASSLSRLGSYNEQFF	TGTGCCAGCAGTTTGAGCAGGCTAGGCTCCTACAATGAGCAGTTCTTC
-	TRBV3-1	many	TRBJ1-2	CASSQEGGYYGYTF	TGTGCCAGCAGCCAAGAAGGCGGTTATTATGGCTACACCTTC